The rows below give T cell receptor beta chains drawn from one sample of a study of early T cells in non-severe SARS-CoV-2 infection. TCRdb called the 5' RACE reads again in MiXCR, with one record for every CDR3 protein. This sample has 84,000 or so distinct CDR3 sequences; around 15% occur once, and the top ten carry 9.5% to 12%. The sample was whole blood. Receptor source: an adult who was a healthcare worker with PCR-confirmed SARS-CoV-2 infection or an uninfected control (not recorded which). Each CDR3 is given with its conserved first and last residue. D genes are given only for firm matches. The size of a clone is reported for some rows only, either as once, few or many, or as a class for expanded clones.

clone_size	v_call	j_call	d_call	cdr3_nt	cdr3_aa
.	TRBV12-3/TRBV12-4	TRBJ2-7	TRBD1	TGTGCCAGCAGTCACACAGGACAGGGGGCCAAGCAGTACTTC	CASSHTGQGAKQYF
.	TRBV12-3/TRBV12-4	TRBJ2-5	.	TGTGCCAGCAGTTTGTTACAGGGAGGGGAGACCCAGTACTTC	CASSLLQGGETQYF
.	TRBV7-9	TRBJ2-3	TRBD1	TGTGCCAGCGTCGGCAGGGACAGGGTATCAGATACGCAGTATTTT	CASVGRDRVSDTQYF
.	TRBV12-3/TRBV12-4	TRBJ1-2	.	TGTGCCAGCACCGTGGGGAGGAGGGATTTTCGCTACACCTTC	CASTVGRRDFRYTF
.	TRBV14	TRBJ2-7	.	TGTGCCAGCAGCGAAGATCGGGCCTACGAGCAGTACTTC	CASSEDRAYEQYF
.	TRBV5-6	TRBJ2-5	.	TGTGCCAGCAGCTTGGGAGGTACCCCGGCCTGGGAGACCCAGTACTTC	CASSLGGTPAWETQYF
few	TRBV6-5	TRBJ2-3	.	TGTGCCAGCAGTCCAATAAAAGCGGACTCCCTCACAGATACGCAGTATTTT	CASSPIKADSLTDTQYF
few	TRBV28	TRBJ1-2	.	TGTGCCAGCAGTTTCGAGGGGGTAGAGGGCTACACCTTC	CASSFEGVEGYTF
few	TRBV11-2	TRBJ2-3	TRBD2	TGTGCCAGCAGCTCCCCGGGGGGACTAGCAGACGATACGCAGTATTTT	CASSSPGGLADDTQYF
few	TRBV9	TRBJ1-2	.	TGTGCCAGCAGCGCGAATTATGGCTACACCTTC	CASSANYGYTF
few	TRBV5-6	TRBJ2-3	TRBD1	TGTGCCAGCAGCTTGGCCACCGACAGGGTGACAGATACGCAGTATTTT	CASSLATDRVTDTQYF
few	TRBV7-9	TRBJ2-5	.	TGTGCCAGCTTAGCACGAGGGGGATCAGAGACCCAGTACTTC	CASLARGGSETQYF
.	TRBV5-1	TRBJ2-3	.	TGCGCCAGCAGCCCGGACACCACTAGCACAGATACGCAGTATTTT	CASSPDTTSTDTQYF
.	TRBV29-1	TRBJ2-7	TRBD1	TGCAGCGTTACGCCTTCTTTTAGACAGGGGGCACGCGAGCAGTACTTC	CSVTPSFRQGAREQYF
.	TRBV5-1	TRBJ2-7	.	TGCGCCAGCAGCTTGGTGCCGGACCACGAGCAGTACTTC	CASSLVPDHEQYF
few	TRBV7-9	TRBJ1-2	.	TGTGCCAGCAGCTTAGAGGTCCCGGTGGGGGCGCACTATGGCTACACCTTC	CASSLEVPVGAHYGYTF
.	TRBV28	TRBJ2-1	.	TGTGCCGGAGGGAGCTCCTACAATGAGCAGTTCTTC	CAGGSSYNEQFF
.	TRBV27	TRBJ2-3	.	TGTGCCAGCAGTTCCCTAATAGCCACAGATACGCAGTATTTT	CASSSLIATDTQYF
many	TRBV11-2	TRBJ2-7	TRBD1	TGTGCCAGCAGCTCCCTGGGGCTGACAGGGACCTACGAGCAGTACTTC	CASSSLGLTGTYEQYF
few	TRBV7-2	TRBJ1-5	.	TGTGCCAGCAGCGTAAGCCGGGGCAATCAGCCCCAGCATTTT	CASSVSRGNQPQHF
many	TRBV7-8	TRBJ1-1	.	TGTGCCAGCAGCTGGGCAGGTTCGGCTGAAGCTTTCTTT	CASSWAGSAEAFF
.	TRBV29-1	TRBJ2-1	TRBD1	TGCAGCGTTGAAGTTGACAGGGTGATAGGTCAGTTCTTC	CSVEVDRVIGQFF
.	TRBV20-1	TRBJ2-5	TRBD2	TGCAGTGCTAGTCAGCGGGGGGGCTCGGGGACCCAGTACTTC	CSASQRGGSGTQYF
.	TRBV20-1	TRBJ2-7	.	TGCAGTGCTAGAGATAAGGTGGTGCCCTACGAGCAGTACTTC	CSARDKVVPYEQYF
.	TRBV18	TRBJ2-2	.	TGTGCCAGCTCAATCGAACACACCGGGGAGCTGTTTTTT	CASSIEHTGELFF
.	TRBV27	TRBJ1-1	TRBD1	TGTGCCAGCAGTCCCCGACAGGGAGCGGTGAACACTGAAGCTTTCTTT	CASSPRQGAVNTEAFF
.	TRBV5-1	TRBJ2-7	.	TGCGCCAGCAGCCAACCCTCGAAGGGCGGGTGGTCCTACGAGCAGTACTTC	CASSQPSKGGWSYEQYF
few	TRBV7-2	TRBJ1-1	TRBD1	TGTGCCAGCAGCTCCGGGACAGGGGGCGTGTATAGTAGGACTTTCTTT	CASSSGTGGVYSRTFF
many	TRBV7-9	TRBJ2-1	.	TGTGCCAGCAGCTTAGCGCGAACGAGTCGAAACAATGAGCAGTTCTTC	CASSLARTSRNNEQFF
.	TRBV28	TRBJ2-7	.	TGTGCCAGCAGCCCCTGGGGGACCTCCTACGAGCAGTACTTC	CASSPWGTSYEQYF
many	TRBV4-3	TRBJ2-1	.	TGCGCCAGCAGCCAAGAACGGTATAACAATGAGCAGTTCTTC	CASSQERYNNEQFF
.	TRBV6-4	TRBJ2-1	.	TGTGCCAGCAGTGTTCAGGGGAACGATGAGCAGTTCTTC	CASSVQGNDEQFF
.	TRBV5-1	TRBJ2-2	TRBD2	TGCGCCAGCAGCGCGACTAGCGGTAACACCGGGGAGCTGTTTTTT	CASSATSGNTGELFF
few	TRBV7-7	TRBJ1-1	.	TGTGCCAGCAGCCCACAAGAGATTCACACTGAAGCTTTCTTT	CASSPQEIHTEAFF
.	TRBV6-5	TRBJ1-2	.	TGTGCCAGCAGCCTGGTGGGGGACCGCGCCCGCTACACCTTC	CASSLVGDRARYTF
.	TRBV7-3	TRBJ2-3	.	TGTGCCAGCAGCCAACGCCAAACAGATACGCAGTATTTT	CASSQRQTDTQYF
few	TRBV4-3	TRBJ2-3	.	TGCGCCAGCAGCCAAGATAGATTTTCGGATACGCAGTATTTT	CASSQDRFSDTQYF
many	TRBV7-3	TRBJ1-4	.	TGTGCCAGCAGCCGGGCCGGCGCCGCAGATGAAAAACTGTTTTTT	CASSRAGAADEKLFF
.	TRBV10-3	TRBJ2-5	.	TGTGCCACAGCCGCGGCTGGGTCTGGGGGACTCCAAGAGACCCAGTACTTC	CATAAAGSGGLQETQYF
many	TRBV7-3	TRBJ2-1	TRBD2	TGTGCCAGCAGCTTAAGAGTAGCGGGGAAGAGCTCCTACAATGAGCAGTTCTTC	CASSLRVAGKSSYNEQFF
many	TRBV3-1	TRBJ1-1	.	TGTGCCAGCAGGCTAAAGGCGGGCAACACTGAAGCTTTCTTT	CASRLKAGNTEAFF
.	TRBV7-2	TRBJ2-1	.	TGTGCCAGCACCCCTTTCCAGGGGGGGTACAATGAGCAGTTCTTC	CASTPFQGGYNEQFF
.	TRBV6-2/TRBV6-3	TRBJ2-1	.	TGTGCCAGCAGTTATCCAGAGAGTGAGCAGTTCTTC	CASSYPESEQFF
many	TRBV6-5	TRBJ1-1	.	TGTGCCAGCAGACGGACGATGAACACTGAAGCTTTCTTT	CASRRTMNTEAFF
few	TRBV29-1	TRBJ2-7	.	TGCAGCGTGGGGACAAACGAACCCTACGAGCAGTACTTC	CSVGTNEPYEQYF
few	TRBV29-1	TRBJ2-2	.	TGCAGCGTTGAACTGTCGAACACCGGGGAGCTGTTTTTT	CSVELSNTGELFF
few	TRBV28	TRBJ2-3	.	TGTGCCAGCAGTTTATCACGGAACACAGATACGCAGTATTTT	CASSLSRNTDTQYF
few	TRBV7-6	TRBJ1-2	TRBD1	TGTGCCAGCAGCTTAGAACAGGGGACCTATGGCTACACCTTC	CASSLEQGTYGYTF
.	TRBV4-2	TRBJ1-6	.	TGTGCCAGCAGCCAAGAAGGGGGGAGGGATTCACCCCTCCACTTT	CASSQEGGRDSPLHF